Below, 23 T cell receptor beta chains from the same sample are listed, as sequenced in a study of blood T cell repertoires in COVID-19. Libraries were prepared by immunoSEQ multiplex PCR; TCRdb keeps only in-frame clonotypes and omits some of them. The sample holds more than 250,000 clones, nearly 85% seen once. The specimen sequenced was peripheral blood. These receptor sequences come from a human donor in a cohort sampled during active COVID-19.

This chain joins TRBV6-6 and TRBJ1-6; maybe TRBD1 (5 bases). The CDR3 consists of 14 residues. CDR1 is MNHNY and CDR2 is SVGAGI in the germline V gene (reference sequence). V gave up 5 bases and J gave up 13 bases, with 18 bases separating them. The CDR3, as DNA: TGTGCCAGCAGTACCGGGACTAGGGTGGGTCCCCTCCACTTT. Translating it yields CASSTGTRVGPLHF.

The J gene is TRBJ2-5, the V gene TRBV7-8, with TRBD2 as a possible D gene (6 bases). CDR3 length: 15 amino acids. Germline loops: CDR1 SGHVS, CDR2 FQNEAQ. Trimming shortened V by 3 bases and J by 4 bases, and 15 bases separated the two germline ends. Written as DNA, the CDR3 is TGTGCCAGCAGCTTGAATTCGGGGGAGAGAGAGACCCAGTACTTC. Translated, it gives CASSLNSGERETQYF. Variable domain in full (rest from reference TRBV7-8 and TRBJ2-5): GAGVSQSPRYKVAKRGQDVALRCDPISGHVSLFWYQQALGQGPEFLTYFQNEAQLDKSGLPSDRFFAERPEGSVSTLKIQRTQQEDSAVYLCASSLNSGERETQYFGPGTRLLVL.

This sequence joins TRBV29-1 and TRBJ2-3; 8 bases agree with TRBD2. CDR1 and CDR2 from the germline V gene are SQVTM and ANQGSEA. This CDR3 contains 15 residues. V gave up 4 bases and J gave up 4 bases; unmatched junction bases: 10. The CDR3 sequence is CSVGESGSFADTQYF. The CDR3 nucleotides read TGCAGCGTTGGTGAGAGCGGGAGTTTTGCAGATACGCAGTATTTT.

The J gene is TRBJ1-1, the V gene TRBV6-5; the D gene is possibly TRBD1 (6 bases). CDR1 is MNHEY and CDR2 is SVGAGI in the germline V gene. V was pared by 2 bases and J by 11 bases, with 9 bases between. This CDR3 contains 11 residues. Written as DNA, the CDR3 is TGTGCCAGCAGTTACGCGGGGGCGGCTTTCTTT. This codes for CASSYAGAAFF.

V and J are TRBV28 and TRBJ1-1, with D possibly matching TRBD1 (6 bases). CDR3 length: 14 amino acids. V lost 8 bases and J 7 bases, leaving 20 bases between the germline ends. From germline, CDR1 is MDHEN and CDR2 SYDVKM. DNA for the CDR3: TGTGCCAGCTGGCAGGGGAGTTCTAATTTTGAAGCTTTCTTT. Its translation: CASWQGSSNFEAFF.

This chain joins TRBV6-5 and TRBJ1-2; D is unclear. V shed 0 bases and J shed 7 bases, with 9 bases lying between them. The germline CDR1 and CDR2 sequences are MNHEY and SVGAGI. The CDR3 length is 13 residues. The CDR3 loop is CASSYSLRSGYTF. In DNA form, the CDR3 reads TGTGCCAGCAGTTACTCGCTAAGAAGTGGCTACACCTTC.

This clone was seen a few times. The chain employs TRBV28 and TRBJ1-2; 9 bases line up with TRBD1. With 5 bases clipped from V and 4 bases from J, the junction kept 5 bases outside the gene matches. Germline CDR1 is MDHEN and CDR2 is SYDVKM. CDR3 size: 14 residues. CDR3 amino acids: CASSNRGPTYGYTF. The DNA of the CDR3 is TGTGCCAGCAGTAACAGGGGGCCCACCTATGGCTACACCTTC.

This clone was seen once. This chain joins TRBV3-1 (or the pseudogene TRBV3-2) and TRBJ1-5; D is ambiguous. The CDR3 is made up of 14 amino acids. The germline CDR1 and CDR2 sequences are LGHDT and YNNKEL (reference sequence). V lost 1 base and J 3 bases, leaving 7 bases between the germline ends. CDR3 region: CASSQAGANQPQHF. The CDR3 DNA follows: TGTGCCAGCAGCCAAGCTGGAGCCAATCAGCCCCAGCATTTT.

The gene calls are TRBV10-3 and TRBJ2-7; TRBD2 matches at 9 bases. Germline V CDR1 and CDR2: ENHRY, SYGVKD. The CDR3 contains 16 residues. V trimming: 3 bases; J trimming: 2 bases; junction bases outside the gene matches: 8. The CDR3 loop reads CAISDFGGRETYEQYF. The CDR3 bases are TGTGCCATCAGTGACTTCGGCGGGAGGGAGACCTACGAGCAGTACTTC.

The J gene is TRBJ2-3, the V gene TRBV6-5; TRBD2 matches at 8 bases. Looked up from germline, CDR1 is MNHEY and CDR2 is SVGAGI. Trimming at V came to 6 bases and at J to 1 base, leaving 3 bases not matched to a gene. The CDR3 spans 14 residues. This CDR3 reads CASRKTSGTDTQYF. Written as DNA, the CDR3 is TGTGCCAGCAGAAAGACTAGCGGCACAGATACGCAGTATTTT.

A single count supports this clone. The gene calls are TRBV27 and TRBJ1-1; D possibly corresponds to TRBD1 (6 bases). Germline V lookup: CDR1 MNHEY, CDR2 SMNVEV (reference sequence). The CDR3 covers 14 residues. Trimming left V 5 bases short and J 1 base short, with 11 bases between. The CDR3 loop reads CASSPTGTNTEAFF. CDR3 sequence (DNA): TGTGCCAGCAGTCCGACAGGTACGAACACTGAAGCTTTCTTT.

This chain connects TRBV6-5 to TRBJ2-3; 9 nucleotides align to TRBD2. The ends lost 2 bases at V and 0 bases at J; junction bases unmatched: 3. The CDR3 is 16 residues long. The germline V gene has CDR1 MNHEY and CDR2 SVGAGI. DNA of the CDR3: TGTGCCAGCAGTTACGCCCTAGCGGGGAGCACAGATACGCAGTATTTT. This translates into CASSYALAGSTDTQYF.

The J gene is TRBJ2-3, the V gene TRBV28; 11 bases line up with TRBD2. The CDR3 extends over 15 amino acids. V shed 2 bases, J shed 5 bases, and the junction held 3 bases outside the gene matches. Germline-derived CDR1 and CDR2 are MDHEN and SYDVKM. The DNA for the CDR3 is TGTGCCAGCAGTTTAGGACTAGCGGGCAAAGATACGCAGTATTTT. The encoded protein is CASSLGLAGKDTQYF.

CDR3 DNA: TGTGCCAGCGCAAGACCGGGTGCTGTCGTCCAGGAGCAGTTCTTC. This codes for CASARPGAVVQEQFF. The chain combines TRBV6-5 with TRBJ2-1; D call uncertain. CDR1 and CDR2 from the germline V gene are MNHEY and SVGAGI. This CDR3 has 15 residues. The V end lost 8 bases, the J end lost 10 bases, and 24 bases lay between the germline ends.

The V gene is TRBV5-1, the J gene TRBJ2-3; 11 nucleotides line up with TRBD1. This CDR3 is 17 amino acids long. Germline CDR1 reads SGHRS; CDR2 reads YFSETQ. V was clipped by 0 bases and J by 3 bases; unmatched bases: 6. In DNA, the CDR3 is TGCGCCAGCAGCTTGGGGACAGGGGGCGGGAGGACAGATACGCAGTATTTT. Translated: CASSLGTGGGRTDTQYF. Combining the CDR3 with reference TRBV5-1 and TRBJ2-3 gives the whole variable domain KAGVTQTPRYLIKTRGQQVTLSCSPISGHRSVSWYQQTPGQGLQFLFEYFSETQRNKGNFPGRFSGRQFSNSRSEMNVSTLELGDSALYLCASSLGTGGGRTDTQYFGPGTRLTVL.

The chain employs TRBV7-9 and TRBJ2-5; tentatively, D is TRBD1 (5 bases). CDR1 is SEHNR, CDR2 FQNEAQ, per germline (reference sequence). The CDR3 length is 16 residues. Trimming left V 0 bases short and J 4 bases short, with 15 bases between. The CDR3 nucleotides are TGTGCCAGCAGCTTAGCTCGGCAGGGTAACGGAGAGACCCAGTACTTC. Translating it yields CASSLARQGNGETQYF.

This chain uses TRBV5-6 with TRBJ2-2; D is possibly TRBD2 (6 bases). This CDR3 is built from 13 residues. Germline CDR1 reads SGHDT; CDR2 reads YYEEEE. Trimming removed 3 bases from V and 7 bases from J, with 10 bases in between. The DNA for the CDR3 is TGTGCCAGCAGCTGGAGGGATGACGGGGAGCTGTTTTTT. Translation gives CASSWRDDGELFF.

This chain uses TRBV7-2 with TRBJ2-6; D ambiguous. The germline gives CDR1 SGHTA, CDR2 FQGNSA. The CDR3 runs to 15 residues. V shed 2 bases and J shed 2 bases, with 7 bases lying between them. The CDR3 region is CASSLREAGANVLTF. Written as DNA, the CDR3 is TGTGCCAGCAGCTTACGCGAGGCTGGGGCCAACGTCCTGACTTTC.

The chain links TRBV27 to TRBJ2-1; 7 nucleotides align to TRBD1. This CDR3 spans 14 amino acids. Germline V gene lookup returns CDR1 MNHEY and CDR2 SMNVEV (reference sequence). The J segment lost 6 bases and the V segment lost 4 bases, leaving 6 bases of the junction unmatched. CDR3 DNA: TGTGCCAGCAGTTCTTATACAGGGGCCAATGAGCAGTTCTTC. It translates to CASSSYTGANEQFF.

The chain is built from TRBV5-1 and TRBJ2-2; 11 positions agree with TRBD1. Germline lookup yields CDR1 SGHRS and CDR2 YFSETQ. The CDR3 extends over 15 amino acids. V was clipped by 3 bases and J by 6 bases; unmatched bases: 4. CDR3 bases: TGCGCCAGCAGCTCGGACAGGGGGCCGGCCGGGGAGCTGTTTTTT. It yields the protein CASSSDRGPAGELFF. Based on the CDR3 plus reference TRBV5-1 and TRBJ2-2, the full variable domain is KAGVTQTPRYLIKTRGQQVTLSCSPISGHRSVSWYQQTPGQGLQFLFEYFSETQRNKGNFPGRFSGRQFSNSRSEMNVSTLELGDSALYLCASSSDRGPAGELFFGEGSRLTVL.

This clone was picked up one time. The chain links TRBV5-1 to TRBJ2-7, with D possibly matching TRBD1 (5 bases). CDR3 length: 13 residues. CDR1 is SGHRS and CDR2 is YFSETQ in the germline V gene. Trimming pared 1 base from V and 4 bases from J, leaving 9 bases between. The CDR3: CASSLRTQYEQYF. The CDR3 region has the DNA TGCGCCAGCAGCTTGAGGACACAATACGAGCAGTACTTC.

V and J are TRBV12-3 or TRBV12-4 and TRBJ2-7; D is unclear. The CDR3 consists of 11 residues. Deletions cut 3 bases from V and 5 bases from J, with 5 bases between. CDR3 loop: CASSLYNEQYF. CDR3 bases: TGTGCCAGCAGTTTGTACAACGAGCAGTACTTC.

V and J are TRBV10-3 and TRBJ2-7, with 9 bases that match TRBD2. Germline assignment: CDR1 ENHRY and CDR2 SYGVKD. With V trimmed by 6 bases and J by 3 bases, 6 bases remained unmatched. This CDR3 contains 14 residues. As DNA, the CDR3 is TGTGCCATCAGGGGAAGCGGGAGGAACTACGAGCAGTACTTC. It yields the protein CAIRGSGRNYEQYF.